These T cell receptor beta chains were read from a single sample in a study of blood T cell repertoires in COVID-19. TCRdb keeps only in-frame clones here, not all; method: immunoSEQ multiplex PCR. Here the sample spans around 340,000 clones, around 83% being singletons. The sequencing sample was made of peripheral blood. Every receptor here comes from a man aged 25 to 40 with active or convalescent COVID-19. Each CDR3 is given with its conserved first and last residue. Fields, in order: clone size, V gene, J gene, D gene, CDR3 DNA, CDR3 protein. D genes are given only for firm matches. Clone sizes are given selectively: once, few, many, or a class where the clone is expanded.

-,TRBV6-6,TRBJ2-1,TRBD1,TGTGCCAGCAGTTACGACAGGGAAGGGAATGAGCAGTTCTTC,CASSYDREGNEQFF
-,TRBV2,TRBJ1-5,TRBD1,TGTGCCAGCATGGGACAGGCGGCCTCTCAGCCCCAGCATTTT,CASMGQAASQPQHF
-,TRBV2,TRBJ2-1,TRBD2,TGTGCCAGCAGTGACCAGCGACTAGCGGGGACCAATGAGCAGTTCTTC,CASSDQRLAGTNEQFF
-,TRBV14,TRBJ1-2,TRBD1,TGTGCCAGCAGCCCCGAGACAGGGGTTAGCTATGGCTACACCTTC,CASSPETGVSYGYTF
-,TRBV6-2/TRBV6-3,TRBJ2-7,TRBD2,TGTGCCAGCAGTGTCTCCGGGACTAGCGGCGAGCAGTACTTC,CASSVSGTSGEQYF
-,TRBV5-5,TRBJ1-5,TRBD1,TGTGCCAGCAGCTTAGTGACAGGGGGCAATCAGCCCCAGCATTTT,CASSLVTGGNQPQHF
-,TRBV10-2,TRBJ2-1,TRBD2,TGCGCCAGTGGGAAGCGGGAGGGCCGCAATGAGCAGTTCTTC,CASGKREGRNEQFF
-,TRBV6-1,TRBJ2-7,-,TGTGCCAGCAGTGAAGTTGGGACACCCTACGAGCAGTACTTC,CASSEVGTPYEQYF
-,TRBV2,TRBJ1-1,-,TGTGCCAGCAGTGAATGGGAGTACACTGAAGCTTTCTTT,CASSEWEYTEAFF
-,TRBV2,TRBJ2-7,-,TGTGCCAGCAGTGTTTGGGGCTCTCTCTACGAGCAGTACTTC,CASSVWGSLYEQYF
-,TRBV4-1,TRBJ2-1,TRBD2,TGCGCCAGCAGCCAACCCTGGCCGGGACTAGGTTTAAACAATGAGCAGTTCTTC,CASSQPWPGLGLNNEQFF
few,TRBV7-2,TRBJ1-6,-,TGTGCCAGCAGCTTAGGTTTGCGGGGAGCACCCCTCCACTTT,CASSLGLRGAPLHF
few,TRBV27,TRBJ2-3,-,TGTGCCAGCAGTTCCCCTAGCACAGATACGCAGTATTTT,CASSSPSTDTQYF
-,TRBV6-2/TRBV6-3,TRBJ2-1,TRBD2,TGTGCCAGCAGTTATGGCGGGAGGAACTCCTACAATGAGCAGTTCTTC,CASSYGGRNSYNEQFF
-,TRBV4-3,TRBJ1-6,-,TGCGCCAGCAGCCAAGATGGGACTTCATATTCACCCCTCCACTTT,CASSQDGTSYSPLHF
-,TRBV15,TRBJ1-6,TRBD1,TGTGCCACCAGCAGAGATGGGTGGGACAGTAATTCACCCCTCCACTTT,CATSRDGWDSNSPLHF
many,TRBV7-2,TRBJ1-5,-,TGTGCCAGCAGCTTAAGGTCAGGAAATCAGCCCCAGCATTTT,CASSLRSGNQPQHF
-,TRBV7-9,TRBJ2-2,-,TGTGCCAGCAGCTTGGGGGGGAACACCGGGGAGCTGTTTTTT,CASSLGGNTGELFF
-,TRBV9,TRBJ2-7,-,TGTGCCAGCAGCGCTCGGGACAACTCCTACGAGCAGTACTTC,CASSARDNSYEQYF
-,TRBV10-2,TRBJ1-6,-,TGCGCCAGTCAGACTGGCCCGTTCCTTAATTCACCCCTCCACTTT,CASQTGPFLNSPLHF
-,TRBV6-5,TRBJ2-7,TRBD2,TGTGCCAGTCGACCGGGACTAGCGGTTCTGGGGGAGTACTTC,CASRPGLAVLGEYF
-,TRBV12-3/TRBV12-4,TRBJ2-7,-,TGTGCCAGCAGTTTAGGACAGGTCTACGAGCAGTACTTC,CASSLGQVYEQYF
-,TRBV5-6,TRBJ1-2,-,TGTGCCAGCAGCCCCGTCGTGACTTACTATGGCTACACCTTC,CASSPVVTYYGYTF
-,TRBV2,TRBJ1-5,-,TGTGCCAGCACAGAGGGATTTAGTCAGCCCCAGCATTTT,CASTEGFSQPQHF
-,TRBV7-8,TRBJ2-1,TRBD2,TGTGCCAGCAGCCCGTCGGGACTAGCGGGAGGGCCGAATGAGCAGTTCTTC,CASSPSGLAGGPNEQFF
-,TRBV7-2,TRBJ2-3,TRBD2,TGTGCCAGCGGGCGGGGGGGCGCGACAGATACGCAGTATTTT,CASGRGGATDTQYF
-,TRBV4-1,TRBJ2-1,-,TGCGCCAGCAGCCAGTCGTGGGCAGCCTACAATGAGCAGTTCTTC,CASSQSWAAYNEQFF
-,TRBV6-1,TRBJ1-5,TRBD1,TGTGCCAGCAGTGAGGGGACAGGGAACGGTCAGCCCCAGCATTTT,CASSEGTGNGQPQHF
-,TRBV6-2/TRBV6-3,TRBJ1-5,TRBD1,TGTGCCAGCAGTCCGACAGGGGGCCCCTGGGTTCAGCCCCAGCATTTT,CASSPTGGPWVQPQHF
-,TRBV12-3/TRBV12-4,TRBJ1-3,TRBD1,TGTGCCAGCAGTAAACAGGGGGACACCATATATTTT,CASSKQGDTIYF
-,TRBV30,TRBJ2-1,TRBD1,TGTGCCTGTACAGGGGTCTCCTACAATGAGCAGTTCTTC,CACTGVSYNEQFF